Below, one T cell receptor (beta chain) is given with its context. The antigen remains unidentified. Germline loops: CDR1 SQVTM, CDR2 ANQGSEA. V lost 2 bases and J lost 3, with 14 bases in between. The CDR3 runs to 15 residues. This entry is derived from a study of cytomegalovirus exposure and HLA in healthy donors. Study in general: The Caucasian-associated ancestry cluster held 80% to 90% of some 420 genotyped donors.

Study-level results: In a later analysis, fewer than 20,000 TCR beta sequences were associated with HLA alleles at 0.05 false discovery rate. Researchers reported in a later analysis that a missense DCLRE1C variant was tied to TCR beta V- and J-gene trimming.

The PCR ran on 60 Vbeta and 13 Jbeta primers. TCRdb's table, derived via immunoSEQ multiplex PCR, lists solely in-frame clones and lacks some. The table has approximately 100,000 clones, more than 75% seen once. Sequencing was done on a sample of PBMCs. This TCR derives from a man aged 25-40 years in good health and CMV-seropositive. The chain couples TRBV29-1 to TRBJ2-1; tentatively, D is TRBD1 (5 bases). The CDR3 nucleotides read TGCAGCGTTGAATCCCCTAGGGGCCGCTACAATGAGCAGTTCTTC. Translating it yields CSVESPRGRYNEQFF.